This T cell receptor beta chain derives from a study of radiotherapy plus CTLA-4 blockade in lung cancer. TCRdb's copy holds only in-frame clones and misses some; the assay was immunoSEQ multiplex PCR. Altogether 85,000 to 90,000 clones are present, roughly 78% being singletons, with the ten largest covering about 14%. The CDR3 runs 14 residues. Germline-derived CDR1 and CDR2 are MNHEY and SVGAGI. V lost 8 bases and J 7 bases, leaving 17 bases between the germline ends. Specimen: peripheral blood, collected from a patient treated with radiotherapy plus ipilimumab. This chain links TRBV6-5 with TRBJ1-4; maybe TRBD1 (5 bases). The source of this sequence is a human donor with non-small cell lung cancer that progressed on radiotherapy plus ipilimumab. CDR3 coding DNA: TGTGCCAGCCGGGAGGGAAACGGGGGTGAAAAACTGTTTTTT. It is translated as CASREGNGGEKLFF.